These 19 T cell receptor beta chains were all obtained from the same sample, sequenced in a study of T cell responses to AZD1222 COVID-19 vaccine (dated by TCRdb to the early 2020s). Library preparation used the immunoSEQ multiplex PCR assay. TCRdb limited this immuneACCESS table to in-frame rearrangements with V and J called. A share of clones is missing; checked studies link under half to unresolved V genes, and the rest is unexplained. The sample has 45,000 to 65,000 clones on record, approximately 80% of them singletons. The top ten constitute less than 5% of the sample. The meaning of the sample's time point label: about 28 days (+/-7) after the second vaccine dose. The sample here was peripheral blood, taken 28 days after the second AZD1222 dose. Source of these receptors: an adult who received the AZD1222 COVID-19 vaccine.

The gene calls are TRBV30 and TRBJ2-3, with D possibly called TRBD1 or TRBD2 (5 bases each). The germline CDR1 and CDR2 sequences are GTSNPN and SVGIG (reference sequence). The CDR3 totals 15 residues. V was clipped by 5 bases and J by 0 bases, with 15 bases between them. DNA for the CDR3: TGTGCCTGGGCCGGGACGGCCCTTAGCACAGATACGCAGTATTTT. Residues: CAWAGTALSTDTQYF.

This clone is medium-sized by share. V usage is TRBV7-9 and J usage is TRBJ1-2; a weak D match, TRBD1 (6 bases). Germline V gene sequence: CDR1 SEHNR, CDR2 FQNEAQ (reference sequence). The CDR3 contains 14 residues. The V and J ends lost 5 bases and 4 bases respectively, with 14 bases between them. The CDR3 region is CASSPRSDSYGYTF. The CDR3 DNA sequence: TGTGCCAGCAGCCCCCGATCGGACAGCTATGGCTACACCTTC.

This clone was seen a handful of times. The chain carries TRBV19 and TRBJ2-1; 9 bases are shared with TRBD2. The CDR3 is 17 residues long. The junction had 6 bases not matched to a gene; V was cut back by 2 bases and J by 1 base. The germline gives CDR1 LNHDA, CDR2 SQIVND (reference sequence). CDR3 protein: CASSIPSGTSSYNEQFF. The CDR3 DNA sequence: TGTGCCAGTAGTATACCTAGCGGGACTTCGTCCTACAATGAGCAGTTCTTC.

J is TRBJ2-6 and V is TRBV3-1 (or the pseudogene TRBV3-2); D perhaps matches TRBD2 (6 bases). V gave up 8 bases and J gave up 11 bases, with 16 bases separating them. The CDR3 runs 13 residues. Germline V gene sequence: CDR1 LGHDT, CDR2 YNNKEL (reference sequence). As DNA, the CDR3 is TGTGCCAGCTCCCACGGGAGTTGGTACGTCCTGACTTTC. Translation gives CASSHGSWYVLTF.

The chain joins TRBV5-1 to TRBJ2-1, with a tentative D call TRBD2 (6 bases). CDR3 size: 16 residues. V was cut by 3 bases and J by 5 bases, with 18 bases left in between. Germline values: CDR1 SGHRS, CDR2 YFSETQ. The CDR3 reads CASSSLDGSVHNEQFF. CDR3 DNA sequence: TGCGCCAGCAGCTCCCTCGACGGGAGCGTCCACAATGAGCAGTTCTTC.

V usage is TRBV30 and J usage is TRBJ2-1; 9 bases map to TRBD1. CDR1 is GTSNPN, CDR2 SVGIG, per germline (reference sequence). This CDR3 is built from 15 residues. With 3 bases clipped from V and 7 bases from J, the junction kept 10 bases outside the gene matches. CDR3: CAWRYERTGDNEQFF. For the CDR3, the DNA is TGTGCCTGGAGATACGAGAGGACAGGGGATAATGAGCAGTTCTTC.

J is TRBJ1-1 and V is TRBV5-5, with TRBD1 matching 9 bases. The junction had 8 bases not matched to a gene; V was cut back by 1 base and J by 7 bases. Germline CDR1 reads SGHKS; CDR2 reads YYEKEE (reference sequence). The CDR3 extends over 15 amino acids. DNA of the CDR3: TGTGCCAGCAGCTTGTATTCGGGACAGGGAAATGAAGCTTTCTTT. Its protein product is CASSLYSGQGNEAFF.

This clone was picked up one time. This sequence joins TRBV28 and TRBJ2-2, with 9 bases identical to TRBD1. V shed 8 bases, J shed 6 bases, and the junction held 16 bases outside the gene matches. The germline gives CDR1 MDHEN, CDR2 SYDVKM. The CDR3 spans 17 residues. The CDR3 sequence is CASGGNPGQGLAGELFF. As DNA, the CDR3 is TGTGCCAGCGGGGGGAATCCGGGACAGGGTTTGGCCGGGGAGCTGTTTTTT.

The rearrangement links TRBV15 to TRBJ2-3, with D possibly being TRBD1 (5 bases). This CDR3 spans 14 amino acids. Germline V gives CDR1 LNHNV, CDR2 YYDKDF (reference sequence). Trimming cost V 0 bases and J 6 bases, with 10 bases left between them. The CDR3 coding sequence is TGTGCCACCAGCAGAGATATCAGGGTGGATACGCAGTATTTT. Protein: CATSRDIRVDTQYF.

CDR3 nucleotide sequence: TGTGCCAGCAGTCCCGGACAGGGGGCGGTTGATGAGCAGTTCTTC. It encodes CASSPGQGAVDEQFF. The chain uses TRBV11-3 and TRBJ2-1, with 11 bases identical to TRBD1. This CDR3 has 15 residues. V dropped 6 bases and J dropped 8; count of bases not matched to a gene: 9. Per germline, CDR1 SGHNT and CDR2 YENEEA.

This chain uses TRBV7-2 with TRBJ2-1; no definite D call. Trimming shortened V by 4 bases and J by 0 bases, and 10 bases separated the two germline ends. The CDR3 runs 15 residues. Per germline, CDR1 SGHTA and CDR2 FQGNSA. The CDR3 reads CASSSRSSSYNEQFF. The CDR3 DNA reads as TGTGCCAGCAGCTCACGATCCAGCTCCTACAATGAGCAGTTCTTC.

CDR3: CASSFSPGTDYEQYV. The CDR3 bases are TGTGCCAGCAGTTTTAGTCCCGGGACGGACTACGAGCAGTACGTC. V usage is TRBV7-8 and J usage is TRBJ2-7, with D possibly called TRBD1 or TRBD2 (5 bases each). CDR3 length equals 15 residues. V was shortened by 6 bases and J by 3 bases, with 18 bases between the two germline ends. The germline gives CDR1 SGHVS, CDR2 FQNEAQ.

This clone was seen only a few times. The genes are TRBV25-1 and TRBJ2-5; D gene ambiguous. The germline gives CDR1 MGHDK, CDR2 SYGVNS. The CDR3 runs 14 residues. Between the trimmed V and J ends, which lost 6 bases and 3 bases, there was a span of 14 bases. This CDR3 is CASSPRPYEETQYF. CDR3 bases: TGTGCCAGCAGCCCCCGGCCTTACGAAGAGACCCAGTACTTC.

The V gene is TRBV6-5, the J gene TRBJ1-2; D not certain. This CDR3 has 14 amino acids. Trimming took 5 bases from V and 2 from J, leaving 12 bases between them. The germline V gene encodes CDR1 MNHEY and CDR2 SVGAGI. The CDR3 DNA is TGTGCCAGCAGTCCGGCGGGGAGAAACTATGGCTACACCTTC. Translating it yields CASSPAGRNYGYTF.

This chain uses TRBV11-3 with TRBJ1-1, with no clear D. Germline values: CDR1 SGHNT, CDR2 YENEEA. Trimming stripped 3 bases from V and 3 bases from J, with 8 bases between. This CDR3 has 13 residues. This CDR3 is CASSFHSDTEAFF. The CDR3 nucleotides read TGTGCCAGCAGCTTCCACAGCGACACTGAAGCTTTCTTT.

The CDR3 nucleotides are TGTGCCAGTAGTATGACAGTTAGCAATCAGCCCCAGCATTTT. Protein product: CASSMTVSNQPQHF. This rearrangement joins TRBV19 to TRBJ1-5, with D possibly matching TRBD1 (5 bases). V was trimmed by 3 bases and J by 0 bases, leaving 6 bases between them. From germline, CDR1 is LNHDA and CDR2 SQIVND (reference sequence). The length of the CDR3 is 14 residues. The whole variable domain, remainder taken from reference TRBV19 and TRBJ1-5, is DGGITQSPKYLFRKEGQNVTLSCEQNLNHDAMYWYRQDPGQGLRLIYYSQIVNDFQKGDIAEGYSVSREKKESFPLTVTSAQKNPTAFYLCASSMTVSNQPQHFGDGTRLSIL.

This clone was counted only a few times. The chain uses TRBV7-2 and TRBJ1-6, with no clear D. V lost 5 bases and J 8 bases, leaving 16 bases between the germline ends. The V gene's germline CDR1 is SGHTA and CDR2 FQGNSA. The CDR3 covers 15 residues. DNA of the CDR3: TGTGCCAGCAGCAAGGTTGATGGTTTCGATTCACCCCTCCACTTT. The encoded protein is CASSKVDGFDSPLHF.

This clone was seen just once. The chain carries TRBV28 and TRBJ1-2, with TRBD1 matching over 8 bases. The CDR3 has 14 amino acids. Germline CDR1 and CDR2: MDHEN and SYDVKM. V was clipped by 10 bases and J by 0 bases; unmatched bases: 7. The CDR3 loop reads CANWGGQANYGYTF. CDR3 coding DNA: TGTGCCAACTGGGGGGGACAGGCTAACTATGGCTACACCTTC.

The chain links TRBV6-5 to TRBJ2-1, with no clear D. V lost 0 bases to trimming and J lost 5 bases, with 8 bases between them. CDR1 and CDR2 from the germline V gene are MNHEY and SVGAGI. The CDR3 is 14 residues long. CDR3: CASSYSGQDNEQFF. CDR3 nucleotide sequence: TGTGCCAGCAGTTACTCAGGGCAGGACAATGAGCAGTTCTTC.